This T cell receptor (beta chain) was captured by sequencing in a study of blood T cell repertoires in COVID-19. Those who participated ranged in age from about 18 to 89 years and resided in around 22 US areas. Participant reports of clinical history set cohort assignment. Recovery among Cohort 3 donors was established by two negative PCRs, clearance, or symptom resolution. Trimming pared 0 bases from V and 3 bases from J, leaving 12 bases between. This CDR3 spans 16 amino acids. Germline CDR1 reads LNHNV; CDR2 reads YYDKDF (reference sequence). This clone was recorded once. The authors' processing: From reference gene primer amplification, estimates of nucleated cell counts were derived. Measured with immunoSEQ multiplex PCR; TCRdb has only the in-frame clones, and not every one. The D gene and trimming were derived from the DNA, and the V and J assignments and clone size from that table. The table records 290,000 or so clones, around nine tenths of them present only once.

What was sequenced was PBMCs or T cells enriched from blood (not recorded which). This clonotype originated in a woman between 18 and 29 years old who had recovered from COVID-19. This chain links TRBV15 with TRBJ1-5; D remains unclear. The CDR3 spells CATSREGIEDNQPQHF. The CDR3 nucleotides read TGTGCCACCAGCAGAGAAGGTATTGAGGACAATCAGCCCCAGCATTTT.